A selection of T cell receptor beta chains follows, all from one sample in a study of shared clonotypes between healthy human individuals. Using immunoSEQ multiplex PCR, the repertoire was profiled, and TCRdb retains in-frame clones only, with some absent. This table has almost 700,000 clones, 90% to 95% appearing once. Source material: naive CD8+ T cells sorted from blood. The receptors come from a young man in good health. The CDR3 runs from the conserved cysteine through the conserved F or W. A D gene is named only where the DNA matches it firmly. Clone size is given for some rows only: seen once, a few or many times, or a class if the clone is expanded.

clone size | J gene | D gene | V gene | CDR3 protein | CDR3 DNA
NA | TRBJ1-2 | NA | TRBV7-9 | CASSSPFAGLNYGYTF | TGTGCCAGCAGCTCCCCGTTTGCGGGGCTGAACTATGGCTACACCTTC
NA | TRBJ2-7 | NA | TRBV4-1 | CASSPSPQARATYEQYF | TGCGCCAGCAGCCCCTCCCCTCAAGCGCGAGCGACCTACGAGCAGTACTTC
NA | TRBJ2-2 | TRBD2 | TRBV5-5 | CASTPSGRGGTGELFF | TGTGCCAGCACCCCGTCGGGGAGGGGAGGTACCGGGGAGCTGTTTTTT
NA | TRBJ2-7 | NA | TRBV14 | CASSDGWDGSYEQYF | TGTGCCAGCAGCGACGGTTGGGACGGCTCCTACGAGCAGTACTTC
NA | TRBJ2-1 | TRBD2 | TRBV7-2 | CASSLVLTSGRSSYNEQFF | TGTGCCAGCAGCTTGGTGTTGACTAGCGGGAGGAGCTCCTACAATGAGCAGTTCTTC
NA | TRBJ1-2 | NA | TRBV27 | CASSLSRVSHGYTF | TGTGCCAGCAGTTTATCGAGGGTTTCTCATGGCTACACCTTC
NA | TRBJ2-7 | TRBD2 | TRBV28 | CASRSGRAGREQYF | TGTGCCAGCAGGAGCGGGAGGGCCGGGCGGGAGCAGTACTTC
many | TRBJ2-5 | TRBD2 | TRBV2 | CASSGLAGEQETQYF | TGTGCCAGCAGTGGCCTAGCGGGAGAGCAGGAGACCCAGTACTTC
once | TRBJ2-7 | TRBD2 | TRBV4-1 | CASSQGLARAWEQYF | TGCGCCAGCAGCCAGGGACTAGCGAGAGCCTGGGAGCAGTACTTC
NA | TRBJ2-5 | NA | TRBV5-6 | CASRNRGTQYF | TGTGCCAGCAGGAACCGGGGGACCCAGTACTTC
NA | TRBJ2-7 | TRBD1 | TRBV27 | CASSYRGVPYEQYF | TGTGCCAGCAGTTACAGGGGGGTACCCTACGAGCAGTACTTC
once | TRBJ2-7 | NA | TRBV7-2 | CASSFSGSSYEQYF | TGTGCCAGCAGCTTTAGCGGCAGCTCCTACGAGCAGTACTTC
NA | TRBJ2-4 | TRBD2 | TRBV9 | CASRQELADKNIQYF | TGTGCCAGCAGACAGGAACTAGCGGATAAAAACATTCAGTACTTC
NA | TRBJ1-3 | TRBD1 | TRBV4-2 | CASSLSTGTGQKGGNTIYF | TGTGCCAGCAGCCTCTCAACCGGGACAGGGCAAAAGGGCGGAAACACCATATATTTT
NA | TRBJ1-1 | NA | TRBV11-2 | CASRVMGSAFF | TGTGCCAGCAGGGTCATGGGGAGTGCTTTCTTT
NA | TRBJ2-3 | TRBD2 | TRBV6-6 | CASSYSGKDTQYF | TGTGCCAGCAGTTATAGCGGGAAAGATACGCAGTATTTT
NA | TRBJ2-1 | NA | TRBV7-2 | CASSLIRGGNEQFF | TGTGCCAGCAGCTTAATTAGAGGGGGCAATGAGCAGTTCTTC
NA | TRBJ2-5 | TRBD2 | TRBV6-6 | CASSMLLRGGETQYF | TGTGCCAGCAGTATGCTACTTAGGGGAGGGGAGACCCAGTACTTC
NA | TRBJ2-7 | NA | TRBV5-4 | CASTPDGETYEQYF | TGTGCCAGCACCCCCGATGGCGAAACCTACGAGCAGTACTTC
NA | TRBJ2-2 | TRBD1 | TRBV11-2 | CASTLRTGSFTGELFF | TGTGCCAGCACCCTAAGGACAGGGAGTTTCACCGGGGAGCTGTTTTTT
NA | TRBJ2-3 | NA | TRBV19 | CASSTPPGTDTQYF | TGTGCCAGTAGTACCCCCCCGGGCACAGATACGCAGTATTTT
once | TRBJ2-1 | NA | TRBV9 | CASSVVDSHLSQFF | TGTGCCAGCAGCGTAGTGGACAGTCATTTATCGCAGTTCTTC
NA | TRBJ2-5 | TRBD1 | TRBV7-9 | CASSLGTSTGGTQETQYF | TGTGCCAGCAGCTTAGGGACCTCGACAGGGGGGACCCAAGAGACCCAGTACTTC
NA | TRBJ2-3 | TRBD2 | TRBV4-1 | CASSPTSLKDTQYF | TGCGCCAGCAGCCCGACTAGCTTGAAAGATACGCAGTATTTT
NA | TRBJ1-3 | NA | TRBV5-1 | CASSLGVGNSGNTIYF | TGCGCCAGCAGCTTGGGGGTCGGGAACTCTGGAAACACCATATATTTT
NA | TRBJ2-7 | TRBD2 | TRBV27 | CASSSLAGALAYEQYF | TGTGCCAGCAGTTCGCTAGCGGGAGCCCTCGCCTACGAGCAGTACTTC
NA | TRBJ2-6 | NA | TRBV11-2 | CASSFWTDSGANVLTF | TGTGCCAGCAGCTTCTGGACGGACTCTGGGGCCAACGTCCTGACTTTC
NA | TRBJ2-7 | TRBD2 | TRBV4-3 | CASSRGTSGIYEQYF | TGCGCCAGCAGCCGAGGGACTAGCGGGATTTACGAGCAGTACTTC
NA | TRBJ2-7 | NA | TRBV5-1 | CASSLEPYEQYF | TGCGCCAGCAGCTTGGAACCCTACGAGCAGTACTTC
NA | TRBJ2-3 | NA | TRBV18 | CASSPTATDTQYF | TGTGCCAGCTCACCAACGGCGACAGATACGCAGTATTTT
NA | TRBJ2-1 | TRBD2 | TRBV5-4 | CASSRDFAGGNNEQFF | TGTGCCAGCAGCCGGGACTTTGCGGGAGGGAACAATGAGCAGTTCTTC
NA | TRBJ2-1 | TRBD2 | TRBV6-6 | CASSRSGGQYNEQFF | TGTGCCAGCAGCCGAAGCGGGGGGCAATACAATGAGCAGTTCTTC
NA | TRBJ2-2 | TRBD1 | TRBV7-9 | CASSGGQGTVAGELFF | TGTGCCAGCAGCGGAGGACAGGGAACGGTTGCCGGGGAGCTGTTTTTT
NA | TRBJ2-2 | NA | TRBV5-1 | CASSLEGALTGKLFF | TGCGCCAGCAGCTTGGAGGGAGCGTTAACCGGGAAGCTGTTTTTT
NA | TRBJ1-1 | TRBD1 | TRBV27 | CASSLWGQGQTEAFF | TGTGCCAGCAGTTTATGGGGACAGGGACAAACTGAAGCTTTCTTT
NA | TRBJ2-1 | TRBD2 | TRBV29-1 | CSVEDFDSGRADEQFF | TGCAGCGTTGAAGACTTCGACAGCGGGAGGGCCGATGAGCAGTTCTTC
NA | TRBJ1-1 | NA | TRBV15 | CATSRRTGFTEAFF | TGTGCCACCAGCAGACGAACAGGGTTTACTGAAGCTTTCTTT
NA | TRBJ2-1 | NA | TRBV9 | CASSVGTFYNEQFF | TGTGCCAGCAGCGTAGGGACCTTCTACAATGAGCAGTTCTTC
NA | TRBJ2-1 | TRBD2 | TRBV7-9 | CASSLKLAGDNEQFF | TGTGCCAGCAGCTTAAAACTAGCGGGAGACAATGAGCAGTTCTTC
once | TRBJ2-1 | NA | TRBV7-9 | CASSAMSGTSYNEQFF | TGTGCCAGCAGCGCTATGTCCGGGACCTCCTACAATGAGCAGTTCTTC
NA | TRBJ2-5 | TRBD2 | TRBV18 | CASSPPASGNQETQYF | TGTGCCAGCTCACCACCGGCTAGCGGGAACCAAGAGACCCAGTACTTC
NA | TRBJ2-1 | NA | TRBV6-6 | CASSPSGQGLYNEQFF | TGTGCCAGCAGCCCGAGCGGGCAGGGTCTCTACAATGAGCAGTTCTTC
NA | TRBJ2-7 | NA | TRBV7-2 | CASGSAYEQYF | TGTGCCAGCGGGAGTGCCTACGAGCAGTACTTC
NA | TRBJ2-7 | TRBD2 | TRBV29-1 | CSVGLAGTYEQYF | TGCAGCGTTGGACTAGCGGGAACCTACGAGCAGTACTTC
NA | TRBJ2-1 | NA | TRBV2 | CASSAGTQGFF | TGTGCCAGCAGTGCCGGGACTCAAGGGTTCTTC
NA | TRBJ2-1 | TRBD2 | TRBV7-9 | CASSLPLADNEQFF | TGTGCCAGCAGCTTACCCCTAGCGGACAATGAGCAGTTCTTC
NA | TRBJ2-6 | NA | TRBV5-4 | CASSLSSGANVLTF | TGTGCCAGCAGCTTGAGCTCTGGGGCCAACGTCCTGACTTTC
few | TRBJ2-2 | NA | TRBV7-9 | CASSTRAEKNTGELFF | TGTGCCAGCAGCACACGAGCGGAAAAGAACACCGGGGAGCTGTTTTTT
NA | TRBJ1-1 | NA | TRBV12-1 | CASSLFFGRDREMNTEAFF | TGTGCCAGCAGCCTCTTTTTTGGCCGGGACAGGGAAATGAACACTGAAGCTTTCTTT
NA | TRBJ2-3 | TRBD2 | TRBV28 | CASSKREVGTDTQYF | TGTGCCAGCAGCAAGCGGGAGGTGGGCACAGATACGCAGTATTTT
NA | TRBJ2-5 | TRBD2 | TRBV7-9 | CASSERTSGGPQETQYF | TGTGCCAGCAGCGAAAGGACTAGCGGGGGCCCTCAAGAGACCCAGTACTTC
NA | TRBJ2-5 | TRBD1 | TRBV7-6 | CASSLVLGQQQETQYF | TGTGCCAGCAGCTTAGTTTTGGGACAGCAACAAGAGACCCAGTACTTC
NA | TRBJ2-1 | NA | TRBV7-9 | CASSLVAAGLDEQFF | TGTGCCAGCAGCTTAGTAGCTGCGGGATTAGACGAGCAGTTCTTC
NA | TRBJ2-1 | NA | TRBV6-5 | CASSYRDPNEQFF | TGTGCCAGCAGTTACAGGGACCCCAATGAGCAGTTCTTC